One T cell receptor (beta chain) is described in this entry. Antigen: not known. This CDR3 contains 14 residues. V was trimmed by 7 bases and J by 6 bases, leaving 16 bases between them. The record originates from a study of T-cell reconstitution after alpha-beta-depleted transplantation in children. Points from the study as a whole: As was reported, about two months after transplant, alpha-beta T cells came from several hundred expanded graft clones. At day 60, the high TCRbeta diversity found in some patients originated from recipient T cells and thymic progenitors that had survived. Among T cells one year after transplant, newly produced cells accounted for most counts and diversity.

This sample's TCRbeta library carried unique molecular identifier barcodes. TCRdb reprocessed the PCR reads via MiXCR and lists one record per CDR3 protein. The sample carries 350,000 to 500,000 distinct CDR3 sequences, around two fifths recorded once. The J gene is TRBJ1-3, the V gene TRBV12-3 or TRBV12-4; TRBD1 is a possible D gene (5 bases). This clonotype was obtained from a girl aged 2 to 10 with aplastic anemia, due to receive a stem cell transplant. Here the sequenced sample was PBMCs, taken before TCRalphabeta/CD19-depleted stem cell transplant. The CDR3 loop reads CASTVRQGLNTIYF. The CDR3 nucleotides are TGTGCCAGCACCGTCCGGCAGGGTTTAAACACCATATATTTT.